This T cell receptor beta chain appears in the sequencing data of a study of a mutant IDH1 vaccine in newly diagnosed glioma. Study summary: Radiotherapy alone preceded vaccination by 4-6 weeks; alternatively, vaccination started with temozolomide cycles. The sex distribution of treated patients was 62.5% male and around 40% female, with a mean age of 40.4 years. Every participant had undergone radiotherapy, temozolomide, or both before, and most underwent both.

Clones were read by immunoSEQ multiplex PCR, and TCRdb kept only the in-frame ones, dropping some. The sample lists approximately 31,000 clones; around 80% were seen once. Notes on this clone: Its target is not known.

Regarding time point: week 35, safety follow-up. Each dose of the vaccine consisted of 300 ug of mutant IDH1 20-mer peptide, with topical imiquimod. Eight vaccinations reached patients in weeks 1, 3, 5, 7, 11, 15, 19 and 23. V was pared by 0 bases and J by 2 bases, with 5 bases between. The CDR3 totals 14 residues. Germline CDR1 SGHRS, CDR2 YFSETQ. This receptor was identified in a man between 35 and 55 years old with glioma. Some clones in this sample may be carry-over from other donors' samples. Sequenced material: PBMCs, taken from a glioma patient whose treatment included an IDH1 peptide vaccine. The chain employs TRBV5-1 and TRBJ1-4; D unresolved. CDR3 DNA sequence: TGCGCCAGCAGCTTGGGGGTTACTAATGAAAAACTGTTTTTT. Its translation: CASSLGVTNEKLFF.